This passage covers 12 T cell receptor beta chains from one sample sequenced in a study of blood T cells in healthy people across ages (dated by TCRdb to 2015 to 2017). The receptor library was made with 5' RACE. The sample was run on an Illumina HiSeq 2500. The second PCR ran for roughly 7 to 12 cycles and used a J-beta primer mix along with a sample-barcoded 5' primer. In TCRdb, the public reads were trimmed at Q25 with fastp and aligned with MiXCR, with productive beta chains retained. For every CDR3 protein sequence, its rows merge into one entry that carries the most common genes and DNA. In all, the sample holds 700,000 or so distinct CDR3 sequences, and over 40% of those were seen once. The ten biggest clones cover 25% to 35% of the sample. Sequenced input: blood. The receptors derive from a man older than 75 in good health.

With regard to this clonotype: At one boundary the junction diverges from the germline segment, which might be a read error. The V gene is TRBV6-5, the J gene TRBJ2-7, with 7 bases matching TRBD1. The CDR3 is made up of 13 amino acids. Germline assignment: CDR1 MNHEY and CDR2 SVGAGI. The CDR3 DNA follows: TGTGCCAGCATTTACGAGGGGGCCGACGAGCAGTACTTC. It specifies CASIYEGADEQYF.

This clonotype was seen just once. The genes are TRBV20-1 and TRBJ1-2; no clear D gene. CDR3 length equals 15 residues. Germline lookup yields CDR1 DFQATT and CDR2 SNEGSKA (reference sequence). V shed 0 bases and J shed 0 bases, with 11 bases lying between them. Written as DNA, the CDR3 is TGCAGTGCTAGAGATAGCCTCCGGGCTAACTATGGCTACACCTTC. Amino acid sequence: CSARDSLRANYGYTF.

This rearrangement joins TRBV28 to TRBJ1-5; 7 nucleotides align to TRBD1. Losses at the gene ends were 7 bases for V and 3 bases for J; bases not matched to a gene: 15. CDR1 and CDR2 from the germline V gene are MDHEN and SYDVKM. The CDR3 is made up of 17 amino acids. Written as DNA, the CDR3 is TGTGCCAGCATCCCCAGACAGGGAACTACACTCAATCAGCCCCAGCATTTT. It is translated as CASIPRQGTTLNQPQHF.

This clonotype was seen ten or more times. The chain joins TRBV10-3 to TRBJ2-1; 7 nucleotides match TRBD1. The V and J ends lost 8 bases and 2 bases, in that order; junction bases with no gene match: 9. Germline loops: CDR1 ENHRY, CDR2 SYGVKD. The CDR3 runs 15 residues. CDR3 nucleotides: TGTGCCATCCTCGGAGACAGGGCCCCCTACAATGAGCAGTTCTTC. Residues: CAILGDRAPYNEQFF.

For this clonotype: One end of the junction does not line up with germline, which may come from a read error. V gene TRBV20-1 combines with J gene TRBJ1-2; 8 bases fit TRBD1. The CDR3 length is 15 residues. The germline V gene encodes CDR1 DFQATT and CDR2 SNEGSKA (reference sequence). The CDR3 loop reads CNARGGQGGQRGYTF. The CDR3 DNA is TGCAATGCTAGAGGAGGACAGGGAGGCCAGCGTGGCTACACCTTC.

This clonotype was counted ten times or more. V is TRBV7-2 and J is TRBJ1-1; 8 nucleotides align to TRBD1. There are 14 residues in the CDR3. Germline values: CDR1 SGHTA, CDR2 FQGNSA. The junction had 6 bases not matched to a gene; V was cut back by 5 bases and J by 4 bases. For the CDR3, the DNA is TGTGCCAGCAGCCCAAATACAGGGGGCACTGAAGCTTTCTTT. Protein product: CASSPNTGGTEAFF.

This clonotype occurred a few times. The chain links TRBV20-1 to TRBJ2-7; 9 nucleotides agree with TRBD2. The V gene's germline CDR1 is DFQATT and CDR2 SNEGSKA (reference sequence). Trimming took 7 bases from V and 4 from J; bases not matched to a gene: 8. There are 13 residues in the CDR3. The CDR3 is CSVSGRTRYEQYF. CDR3 DNA: TGCAGTGTCAGCGGGAGGACGAGATACGAGCAGTACTTC.

This clonotype was observed a few times. The V and J genes are TRBV2 and TRBJ2-5; D call uncertain. The CDR3 is made up of 17 amino acids. Trimming stripped 2 bases from V and 1 base from J, with 17 bases between. The germline CDR1 and CDR2 sequences are SNHLY and FYNNEI. The CDR3 region is CASSEIPTRRSQETQYF. DNA of the CDR3: TGTGCCAGCAGTGAAATTCCGACTCGGCGGTCCCAAGAGACCCAGTACTTC.

The chain links TRBV5-6 to TRBJ1-2; D perhaps matches TRBD1 (5 bases). The CDR3 covers 13 residues. Deletions cut 4 bases from V and 5 bases from J, with 12 bases between. CDR1 is SGHDT, CDR2 YYEEEE, per germline. The CDR3 region is CASSRDVAYGYTF. DNA for the CDR3: TGTGCCAGCAGCCGGGACGTGGCTTATGGCTACACCTTC.

A few counts support this clonotype. The chain is built from TRBV10-3 and TRBJ2-5, with TRBD1 identical over 8 bases. With 5 bases clipped from V and 3 bases from J, the junction kept 8 bases outside the gene matches. The CDR3 sequence is 15 residues long. Germline lookup yields CDR1 ENHRY and CDR2 SYGVKD. The CDR3 nucleotides are TGTGCCATCAGTCAAACCGGGACAGGAAAAGAGACCCAGTACTTC. This translates into CAISQTGTGKETQYF.

The chain is built from TRBV20-1 and TRBJ1-5; 7 positions agree with TRBD1. The CDR3 runs 15 residues. Germline assignment: CDR1 DFQATT and CDR2 SNEGSKA (reference sequence). The J segment lost 7 bases and the V segment lost 5 bases, leaving 14 bases of the junction unmatched. This CDR3 is CSAGMDTGARQPQHF. CDR3 DNA: TGCAGTGCTGGGATGGACACAGGGGCACGCCAGCCCCAGCATTTT.

A few counts support this clonotype. The V gene is TRBV4-3, the J gene TRBJ2-3; no reliable D call. This CDR3 contains 16 residues. V was clipped by 1 base and J by 10 bases, with 21 bases between them. The germline CDR1 and CDR2 sequences are LGHNA and YSLEER. The CDR3 here is CASSQGRAGVLGSQYF. DNA of the CDR3: TGCGCCAGCAGCCAAGGGCGAGCTGGCGTGTTAGGATCGCAGTATTTT.